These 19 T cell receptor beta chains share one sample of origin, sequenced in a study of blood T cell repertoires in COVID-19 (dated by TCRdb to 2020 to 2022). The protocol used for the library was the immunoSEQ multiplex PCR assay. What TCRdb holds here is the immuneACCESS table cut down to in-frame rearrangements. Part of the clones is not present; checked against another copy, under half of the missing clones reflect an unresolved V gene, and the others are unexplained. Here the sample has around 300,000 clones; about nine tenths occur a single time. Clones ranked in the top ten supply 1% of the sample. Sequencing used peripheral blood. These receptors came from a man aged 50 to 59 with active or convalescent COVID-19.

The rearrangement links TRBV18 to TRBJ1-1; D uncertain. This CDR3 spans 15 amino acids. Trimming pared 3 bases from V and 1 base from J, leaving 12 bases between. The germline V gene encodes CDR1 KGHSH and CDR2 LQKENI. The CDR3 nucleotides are TGTGCCAGCTCACCCCGGGGTCGGGGGAACACTGAAGCTTTCTTT. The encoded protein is CASSPRGRGNTEAFF.

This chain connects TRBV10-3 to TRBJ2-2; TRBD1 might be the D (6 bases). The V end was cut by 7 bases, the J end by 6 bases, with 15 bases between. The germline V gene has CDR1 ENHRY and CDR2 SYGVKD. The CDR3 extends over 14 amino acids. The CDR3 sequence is CAITEEGESGELFF. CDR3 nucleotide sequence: TGTGCCATCACTGAAGAGGGGGAATCCGGGGAGCTGTTTTTT.

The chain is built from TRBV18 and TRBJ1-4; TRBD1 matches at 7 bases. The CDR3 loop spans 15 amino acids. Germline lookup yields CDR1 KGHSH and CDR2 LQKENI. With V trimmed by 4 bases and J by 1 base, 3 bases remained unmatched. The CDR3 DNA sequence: TGTGCCAGCTCACGACAGGGAGAAACTAATGAAAAACTGTTTTTT. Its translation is CASSRQGETNEKLFF.

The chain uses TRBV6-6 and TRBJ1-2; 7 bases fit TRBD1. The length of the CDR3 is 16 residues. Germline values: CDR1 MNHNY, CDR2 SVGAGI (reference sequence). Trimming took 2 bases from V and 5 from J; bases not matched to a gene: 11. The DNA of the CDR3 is TGTGCCAGCAGTTACAGAACCGGGACAGCGGTTTATGGCTACACCTTC. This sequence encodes CASSYRTGTAVYGYTF.

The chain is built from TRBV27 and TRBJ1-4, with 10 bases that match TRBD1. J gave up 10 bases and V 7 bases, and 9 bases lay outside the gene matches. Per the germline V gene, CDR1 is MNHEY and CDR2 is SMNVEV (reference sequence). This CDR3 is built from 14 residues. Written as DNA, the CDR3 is TGTGCCAGCACCACCGGGACAGGGGTTGGAAAACTGTTTTTT. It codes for CASTTGTGVGKLFF.

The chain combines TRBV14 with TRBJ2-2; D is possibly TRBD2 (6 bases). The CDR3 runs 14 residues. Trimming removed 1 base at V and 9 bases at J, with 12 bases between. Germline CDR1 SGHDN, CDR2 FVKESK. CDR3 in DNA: TGTGCCAGCAGCCAAGGGTCGGGGGTCCGGGAGCTGTTTTTT. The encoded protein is CASSQGSGVRELFF.

In DNA, the CDR3 is TGCGCCAGCAGCTTGGCCACGGGACTAGGCTTGGATACGCAGTATTTT. It is translated as CASSLATGLGLDTQYF. This chain links TRBV5-1 with TRBJ2-3, with TRBD2 identical over 8 bases. This CDR3 contains 16 residues. CDR1 is SGHRS, CDR2 YFSETQ, per germline. J was trimmed by 6 bases and V by 0 bases; bases with no gene match: 9.

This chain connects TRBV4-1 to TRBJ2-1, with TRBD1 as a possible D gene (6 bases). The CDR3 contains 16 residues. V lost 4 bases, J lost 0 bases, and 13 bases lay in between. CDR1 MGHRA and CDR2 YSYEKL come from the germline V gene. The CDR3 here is CASSPRQASSYNEQFF. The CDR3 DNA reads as TGCGCCAGCAGCCCGCGACAGGCGAGCTCCTACAATGAGCAGTTCTTC.

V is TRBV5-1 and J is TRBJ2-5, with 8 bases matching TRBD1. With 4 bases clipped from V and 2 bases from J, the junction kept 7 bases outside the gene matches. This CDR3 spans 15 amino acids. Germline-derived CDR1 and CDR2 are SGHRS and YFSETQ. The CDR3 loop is CASSDDRGSQETQYF. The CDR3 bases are TGCGCCAGCAGCGACGACAGGGGATCACAAGAGACCCAGTACTTC.

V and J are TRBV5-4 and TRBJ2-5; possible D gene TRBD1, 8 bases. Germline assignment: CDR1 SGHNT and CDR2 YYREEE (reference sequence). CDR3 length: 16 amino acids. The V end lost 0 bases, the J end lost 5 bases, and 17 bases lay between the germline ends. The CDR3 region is CASSLAAGQGGETQYF. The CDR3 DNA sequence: TGTGCCAGCAGCTTGGCGGCTGGACAGGGAGGGGAGACCCAGTACTTC.

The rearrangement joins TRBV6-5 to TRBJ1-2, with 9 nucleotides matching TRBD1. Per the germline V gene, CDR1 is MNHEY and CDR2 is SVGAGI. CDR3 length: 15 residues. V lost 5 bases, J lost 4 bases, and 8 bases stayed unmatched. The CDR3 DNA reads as TGTGCCAGCAGTCTTTTGGACAGGGGTGGCTATGGCTACACCTTC. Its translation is CASSLLDRGGYGYTF.

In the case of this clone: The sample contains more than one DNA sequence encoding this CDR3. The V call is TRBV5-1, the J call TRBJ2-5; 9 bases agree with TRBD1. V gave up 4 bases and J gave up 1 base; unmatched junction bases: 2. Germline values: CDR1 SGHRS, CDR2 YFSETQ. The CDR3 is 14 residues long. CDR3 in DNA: TGCGCCAGCAGCCCACAGGGGGCCCAAGAGACCCAGTACTTC. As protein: CASSPQGAQETQYF.

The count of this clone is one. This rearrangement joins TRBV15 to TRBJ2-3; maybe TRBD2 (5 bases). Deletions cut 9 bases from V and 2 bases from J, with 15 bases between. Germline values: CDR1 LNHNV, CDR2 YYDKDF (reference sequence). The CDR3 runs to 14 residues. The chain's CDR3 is CATREGSNTDTQYF. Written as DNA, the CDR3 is TGTGCCACGAGGGAAGGCTCAAACACAGATACGCAGTATTTT.

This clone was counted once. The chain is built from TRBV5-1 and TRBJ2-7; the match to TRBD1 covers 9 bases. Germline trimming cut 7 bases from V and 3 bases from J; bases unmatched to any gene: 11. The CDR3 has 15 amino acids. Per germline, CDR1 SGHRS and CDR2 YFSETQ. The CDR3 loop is CASSLTGGILYEQYF. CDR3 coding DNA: TGCGCCAGCTCTCTTACAGGGGGCATCCTCTACGAGCAGTACTTC.

CDR3 in DNA: TGTGCCAGCAGTCCAGGGGGGACGGGCAATCAGCCCCAGCATTTT. It translates to CASSPGGTGNQPQHF. The V gene is TRBV27, the J gene TRBJ1-5; 7 positions match TRBD1. CDR1 and CDR2 from the germline V gene are MNHEY and SMNVEV (reference sequence). CDR3 length equals 15 residues. The V segment lost 5 bases and the J segment 2 bases; nucleotides outside the gene matches: 6.

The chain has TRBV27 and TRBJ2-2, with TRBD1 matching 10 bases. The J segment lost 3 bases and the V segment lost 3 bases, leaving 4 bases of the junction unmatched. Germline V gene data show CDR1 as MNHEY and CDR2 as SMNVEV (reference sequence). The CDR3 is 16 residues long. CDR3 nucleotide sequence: TGTGCCAGCAGTTTCGGGGGACAGGGGTACACCGGGGAGCTGTTTTTT. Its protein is CASSFGGQGYTGELFF.

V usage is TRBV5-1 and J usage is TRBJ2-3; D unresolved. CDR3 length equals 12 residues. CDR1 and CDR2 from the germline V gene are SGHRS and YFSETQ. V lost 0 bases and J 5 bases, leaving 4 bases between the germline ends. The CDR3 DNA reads TGCGCCAGCAGCTTGGTCGGAGATACGCAGTATTTT. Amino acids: CASSLVGDTQYF.

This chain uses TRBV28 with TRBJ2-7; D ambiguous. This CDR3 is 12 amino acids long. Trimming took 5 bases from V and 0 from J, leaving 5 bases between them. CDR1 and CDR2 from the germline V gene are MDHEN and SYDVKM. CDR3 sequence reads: CASSPYSYEQYF. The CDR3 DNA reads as TGTGCCAGCAGTCCCTACTCCTACGAGCAGTACTTC. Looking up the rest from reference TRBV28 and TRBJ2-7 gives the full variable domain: DVKVTQSSRYLVKRTGEKVFLECVQDMDHENMFWYRQDPGLGLRLIYFSYDVKMKEKGDIPEGYSVSREKKERFSLILESASTNQTSMYLCASSPYSYEQYFGPGTRLTVT.

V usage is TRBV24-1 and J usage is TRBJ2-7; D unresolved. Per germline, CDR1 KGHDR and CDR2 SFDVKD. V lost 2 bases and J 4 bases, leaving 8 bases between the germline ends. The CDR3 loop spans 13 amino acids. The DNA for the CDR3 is TGTGCCACCAGTGATTGGTCCGGGTACGAGCAGTACTTC. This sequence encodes CATSDWSGYEQYF.